This passage covers 31 T cell receptor beta chains from one sample sequenced in a study of T-cell memory formation after mild COVID-19. MiXCR, applied by TCRdb to the 5' RACE reads, yields one record per CDR3 protein. The repertoire holds just under 150,000 distinct CDR3 sequences, with 5.5% to 7% as singletons. Sequencing was performed on PBMCs or a T cell subset sorted from them (not recorded which). These receptors were obtained from an adult woman who had mild COVID-19 (a few samples of this study predate the infection). Cell type and time point are not known.

This clonotype was found a few times. This rearrangement joins TRBV5-1 to TRBJ2-2; D call uncertain. V lost 1 base and J lost 0, with 10 bases in between. The CDR3 extends over 16 amino acids. CDR1 and CDR2 (germline): SGHRS, YFSETQ. Here the CDR3 reads CASSLPPIANTGELFF. CDR3 DNA sequence: TGCGCCAGCAGCTTGCCCCCAATTGCGAACACCGGGGAGCTGTTTTTT.

This clonotype was counted between two and nine times. The chain recombines TRBV3-1 with TRBJ2-7; D perhaps matches TRBD2 (6 bases). V was pared by 1 base and J by 3 bases, with 10 bases between. The CDR3 covers 14 residues. Germline CDR1 and CDR2: LGHDT and YNNKEL (reference sequence). Here the CDR3 reads CASSQVDGGYEQYF. The CDR3, as DNA: TGTGCCAGCAGCCAAGTGGACGGGGGCTACGAGCAGTACTTC.

The chain couples TRBV5-1 to TRBJ2-7, with a weak D call TRBD1 (6 bases). Trimming stripped 0 bases from V and 0 bases from J, with 7 bases between. The CDR3 spans 14 residues. CDR1 is SGHRS, CDR2 YFSETQ, per germline. In DNA, the CDR3 is TGCGCCAGCAGCTTGGGGGACAACTCCTACGAGCAGTACTTC. Residues: CASSLGDNSYEQYF.

The V gene is TRBV9, the J gene TRBJ1-1; D unclear. The germline V gene has CDR1 SGDLS and CDR2 YYNGEE. CDR3 length: 16 residues. With 3 bases removed from V and 0 bases from J, the gap between germline ends came to 15 bases. The CDR3 DNA reads TGTGCCAGCAGCGCCTCCGTAAGGTCTGTGAACACTGAAGCTTTCTTT. Its translation is CASSASVRSVNTEAFF.

CDR3 coding DNA: TGTGCCACTCGGCAGCTAGCAGAACTTTACGAGCAGTACTTC. It translates to CATRQLAELYEQYF. The V gene is TRBV6-4, the J gene TRBJ2-7; D possibly corresponds to TRBD2 (5 bases). Germline CDR1 and CDR2: MRHNA and SNTAGT. The ends were cut back, 10 bases at V and 4 bases at J, with 20 bases in the middle. CDR3 length equals 14 residues.

The chain employs TRBV7-2 and TRBJ1-5; a possible D gene is TRBD1 (5 bases). Deletions cut 4 bases from V and 3 bases from J, with 10 bases between. The CDR3 has 14 amino acids. Germline CDR1 SGHTA, CDR2 FQGNSA. This CDR3 is CASSSTVLNQPQHF. Written as DNA, the CDR3 is TGTGCCAGCAGCTCGACAGTGCTCAATCAGCCCCAGCATTTT.

This clonotype was observed a few times. The chain carries TRBV4-3 and TRBJ2-7; TRBD2 matches 14 bases. Trimming took 5 bases from V and 2 from J; bases not matched to a gene: 5. CDR1 LGHNA and CDR2 YSLEER come from the germline V gene. The CDR3 contains 16 residues. The CDR3 loop reads CASSAGLAGGAYEQYF. The CDR3 nucleotides are TGCGCCAGCAGCGCCGGACTAGCGGGAGGCGCCTACGAGCAGTACTTC.

The chain uses TRBV4-2 and TRBJ2-7; D gene ambiguous. Trimming removed 0 bases from V and 6 bases from J, with 12 bases in between. CDR3 length: 14 amino acids. Germline V CDR1 and CDR2: LGHNA, YNFKEQ. CDR3 protein: CASSQDRLSPEQYF. The CDR3 DNA sequence: TGTGCCAGCAGCCAAGATCGTCTGTCTCCCGAGCAGTACTTC.

The V call is TRBV7-8, the J call TRBJ2-5; D unclear. The germline V and J ends were trimmed by 2 bases and 0 bases, with 4 bases remaining between them. Germline V gene sequence: CDR1 SGHVS, CDR2 FQNEAQ. The CDR3 length is 13 residues. As DNA, the CDR3 is TGTGCCAGCAGCTTATGGGACCAAGAGACCCAGTACTTC. Amino acids: CASSLWDQETQYF.

In its sample, this clonotype was seen many times. J is TRBJ2-7 and V is TRBV12-3 or TRBV12-4, with TRBD2 matching over 9 bases. The CDR3 loop spans 15 amino acids. J was trimmed by 5 bases and V by 2 bases; bases with no gene match: 7. CDR3 amino acids: CASSLKAGGYHEQYF. In DNA, the CDR3 is TGTGCCAGCAGTTTAAAAGCGGGAGGCTACCACGAGCAGTACTTC.

This clonotype was seen only a few times. The V gene is TRBV7-2, the J gene TRBJ1-2; 8 bases are shared with TRBD1. CDR3 length equals 14 residues. The V segment lost 6 bases and the J segment 0 bases; nucleotides outside the gene matches: 3. Germline V CDR1 and CDR2: SGHTA, FQGNSA. CDR3 nucleotide sequence: TGTGCCAGCAGGGAGACAGGGGCTAACTATGGCTACACCTTC. Its protein product is CASRETGANYGYTF.

This clonotype has a count of ten or more. The chain links TRBV30 to TRBJ2-7; 7 bases fit TRBD1. The CDR3 totals 14 residues. Unmatched junction bases numbered 5, after V lost 3 bases and J lost 0 bases. Germline loops: CDR1 GTSNPN, CDR2 SVGIG (reference sequence). This CDR3 reads CAWSSGQASYEQYF. The CDR3 DNA follows: TGTGCCTGGAGCAGCGGACAGGCCTCCTACGAGCAGTACTTC. Drawing the rest from reference TRBV30 and TRBJ2-7, the complete variable domain is SQTIHQWPATLVQPVGSPLSLECTVEGTSNPNLYWYRQAAGRGLQLLFYSVGIGQISSEVPQNLSASRPQDRQFILSSKKLLLSDSGFYLCAWSSGQASYEQYFGPGTRLTVT.

This clonotype was observed a few times. V is TRBV12-3 or TRBV12-4 and J is TRBJ2-1, with 14 positions matching TRBD2. The ends lost 5 bases at V and 9 bases at J; junction bases unmatched: 6. The CDR3 has 15 amino acids. CDR3 coding DNA: TGTGCCAGCAGTCTCCGGACTAGCGGGGGGATTGAGCAGTTCTTC. This translates into CASSLRTSGGIEQFF.

This clonotype was detected a few times. The rearrangement links TRBV3-1 to TRBJ2-1; 8 bases match TRBD1. The CDR3 loop spans 16 amino acids. CDR1 LGHDT and CDR2 YNNKEL come from the germline V gene (reference sequence). V shed 4 bases and J 1 base; nucleotides not matched to a gene: 6. CDR3 in amino acids: CASSPHTGGSYNEQFF. CDR3 nucleotide sequence: TGTGCCAGCAGCCCCCACACAGGGGGTTCCTACAATGAGCAGTTCTTC.

The chain couples TRBV9 to TRBJ2-3; D is ambiguous. Trimming left V 3 bases short and J 3 bases short, with 8 bases between. CDR3 size: 13 residues. From germline, CDR1 is SGDLS and CDR2 YYNGEE. The CDR3 DNA reads as TGTGCCAGCAGCGGGTTAGAGACAGATACGCAGTATTTT. This translates into CASSGLETDTQYF. The full variable domain, with the rest looked up from reference TRBV9 and TRBJ2-3, is DSGVTQTPKHLITATGQRVTLRCSPRSGDLSVYWYQQSLDQGLQFLIQYYNGEERAKGNILERFSAQQFPDLHSELNLSSLELGDSALYFCASSGLETDTQYFGPGTRLTVL.

This chain connects TRBV20-1 to TRBJ1-2; D perhaps matches TRBD1 (6 bases). This CDR3 comprises 14 residues. Per germline, CDR1 DFQATT and CDR2 SNEGSKA (reference sequence). V was shortened by 5 bases and J by 7 bases, with 20 bases between the two germline ends. The CDR3 coding sequence is TGCAGTGCTCCCCTACCTCAGGGGAAGGGTGGCTACACCTTC. Protein: CSAPLPQGKGGYTF.

The V call is TRBV25-1, the J call TRBJ1-6, with D possibly TRBD1 on 5 matching bases. Germline V gives CDR1 MGHDK, CDR2 SYGVNS. V was pared by 2 bases and J by 9 bases, with 11 bases between. The CDR3 spans 14 residues. Here the CDR3 reads CASSEHWGRSPLHF. The CDR3 nucleotides read TGTGCCAGCAGTGAACACTGGGGACGTTCACCCCTCCACTTT.

This clonotype came up many times. The chain carries TRBV20-1 and TRBJ1-2; D gene unclear. Trimming shortened V by 6 bases and J by 0 bases, and 8 bases separated the two germline ends. Per germline, CDR1 DFQATT and CDR2 SNEGSKA (reference sequence). The CDR3 is 12 amino acids. The CDR3 spells CSAPQTNYGYTF. In nucleotides, the CDR3 is TGCAGTGCGCCACAGACTAACTATGGCTACACCTTC.

This clonotype was seen many times. This chain connects TRBV18 to TRBJ1-1; D is unclear. The CDR3 runs to 13 residues. Per germline, CDR1 KGHSH and CDR2 LQKENI. Trimming pared 6 bases from V and 0 bases from J, leaving 8 bases between. The CDR3: CASSDGMNTEAFF. The CDR3 DNA reads as TGTGCCAGCTCGGACGGCATGAACACTGAAGCTTTCTTT.

The table lists this clonotype with many counts. The J gene is TRBJ2-7, the V gene TRBV7-2; 13 nucleotides agree with TRBD2. With V trimmed by 6 bases and J by 3 bases, 8 bases remained unmatched. CDR1 is SGHTA, CDR2 FQGNSA, per germline. The CDR3 has 16 amino acids. CDR3 region: CASSPHRLAGGYEQYF. In nucleotides, the CDR3 is TGTGCCAGCAGTCCTCATCGACTAGCGGGAGGCTACGAGCAGTACTTC.

This clonotype was found a few times. The chain's CDR3 is CASSEPGWVTEAFF. For the CDR3, the DNA is TGTGCCAGCAGTGAACCGGGTTGGGTCACTGAAGCTTTCTTT. V usage is TRBV6-1 and J usage is TRBJ1-1; D ambiguous. The ends were cut back, 2 bases at V and 4 bases at J, with 11 bases in the middle. The CDR3 has 14 amino acids. Looked up from germline, CDR1 is MNHNS and CDR2 is SASEGT.

This clonotype was detected only a few times. This chain links TRBV4-2 with TRBJ2-7; weak D call: TRBD1 (7 bases). Germline CDR1 is LGHNA and CDR2 is YNFKEQ. This CDR3 comprises 16 residues. The V end was cut by 0 bases, the J end by 3 bases, with 15 bases between. The DNA of the CDR3 is TGTGCCAGCAGCCAAGATCGGGCAGGGGGGTTCTACGAGCAGTACTTC. Its protein is CASSQDRAGGFYEQYF.

This clonotype was counted many times. The rearrangement links TRBV7-2 to TRBJ1-2; D remains ambiguous. V lost 5 bases and J 3 bases, leaving 7 bases between the germline ends. CDR1 and CDR2 from the germline V gene are SGHTA and FQGNSA. This CDR3 contains 12 residues. CDR3 sequence reads: CASSPRDYGYTF. CDR3 DNA sequence: TGTGCCAGCAGCCCAAGGGACTATGGCTACACCTTC.

This clonotype appeared a few times. The chain links TRBV19 to TRBJ2-2; D gene unclear. The CDR3 is 15 residues long. V lost 3 bases, J lost 0 bases, and 8 bases lay in between. Germline loops: CDR1 LNHDA, CDR2 SQIVND (reference sequence). The CDR3, as DNA: TGTGCCAGTAGTATCGTGTCTGCGAACACCGGGGAGCTGTTTTTT. Its translation: CASSIVSANTGELFF.

This clonotype was counted ten times or more. The CDR3 DNA follows: TGCGCCAGCAGCTTGACTGGGGCCGAGCAGTACTTC. This gives the protein CASSLTGAEQYF. The V call is TRBV5-1, the J call TRBJ2-7; D is perhaps TRBD1 (5 bases). V lost 1 base, J lost 6 bases, and 8 bases lay in between. This CDR3 is 12 amino acids long. Germline V gene data show CDR1 as SGHRS and CDR2 as YFSETQ. Combining the CDR3 with reference TRBV5-1 and TRBJ2-7 gives the whole variable domain KAGVTQTPRYLIKTRGQQVTLSCSPISGHRSVSWYQQTPGQGLQFLFEYFSETQRNKGNFPGRFSGRQFSNSRSEMNVSTLELGDSALYLCASSLTGAEQYFGPGTRLTVT.

This clonotype showed up many times. The chain employs TRBV4-1 and TRBJ2-1; D may be TRBD1 (5 bases). CDR1 MGHRA and CDR2 YSYEKL come from the germline V gene. The CDR3 extends over 15 amino acids. V lost 1 base to trimming and J lost 6 bases, with 13 bases between them. This chain's CDR3 is CASSQALVGLNEQFF. The CDR3 DNA reads as TGCGCCAGCAGCCAAGCCCTGGTGGGGCTCAATGAGCAGTTCTTC.

The chain employs TRBV18 and TRBJ1-1; D unresolved. The CDR3 is 13 residues long. Germline CDR1 reads KGHSH; CDR2 reads LQKENI. V lost 2 bases, J lost 5 bases, and 9 bases lay in between. The DNA of the CDR3 is TGTGCCAGCTCACCAGAGGGCAGGACTGAAGCTTTCTTT. Its translation is CASSPEGRTEAFF.

This clonotype showed up just once. The CDR3 loop reads CASSEGQLFTDTQYF. DNA of the CDR3: TGTGCCAGCAGTGAAGGACAGCTTTTCACAGATACGCAGTATTTT. The chain links TRBV6-1 to TRBJ2-3; possibly TRBD1 for D (5 bases). V was clipped by 1 base and J by 2 bases, with 10 bases between them. This CDR3 region has 15 residues. Germline CDR1 and CDR2: MNHNS and SASEGT.

The V call is TRBV7-3, the J call TRBJ2-2; 9 bases fit TRBD1. CDR3 length equals 15 residues. Germline V lookup: CDR1 SGHTA, CDR2 FQGTGA. V shed 4 bases and J 7 bases; nucleotides not matched to a gene: 7. The CDR3 nucleotides read TGTGCCAGCAGCTCACAGGGGGCGAAGGGCGGGGAGCTGTTTTTT. Translating gives CASSSQGAKGGELFF.

In this sample, this clonotype turned up a few times. V gene TRBV5-4 combines with J gene TRBJ1-6; D is ambiguous. Germline CDR1 SGHNT, CDR2 YYREEE (reference sequence). With 4 bases removed from V and 14 bases from J, the gap between germline ends came to 19 bases. This CDR3 spans 14 amino acids. The CDR3 loop is CASSHILAGEALHF. The CDR3 DNA reads as TGTGCCAGCAGCCACATCCTGGCCGGGGAGGCCCTCCACTTT.

This clonotype was seen at least ten times. The gene calls are TRBV4-3 and TRBJ2-7; possible D gene TRBD1, 6 bases. The ends were cut back, 1 base at V and 11 bases at J, with 18 bases in the middle. This CDR3 comprises 14 residues. CDR1 is LGHNA and CDR2 is YSLEER in the germline V gene. CDR3 region: CASSQGITGSVEYF. CDR3 DNA: TGCGCCAGCAGCCAAGGGATTACAGGGTCCGTGGAGTACTTC.